This is a list of T cell receptor beta chains from one sample in a study of blood T cells in healthy people across ages. MiXCR was run by TCRdb on the 5' RACE reads, yielding one entry per CDR3 protein. Of some 900,000 distinct CDR3 sequences in the sample, about 44% are singletons; the top ten hold roughly 12%. Sequences were obtained from blood. The receptors come from a man aged 25-40 years in good health. Both conserved end residues are part of each CDR3. A D gene is named only where the DNA matches it firmly. Clone size is given for some rows only: seen once, a few or many times, or a class if the clone is expanded.

D,size,J,V,CDR3,DNA
TRBD1,NA,TRBJ1-2,TRBV20-1,CSARRTGGGYTF,TGCAGTGCTAGAAGGACAGGGGGTGGCTACACCTTC
TRBD1,NA,TRBJ1-4,TRBV28,CASSPSDRATNEKLFF,TGTGCCAGCAGTCCCTCCGACAGGGCAACTAATGAAAAACTGTTTTTT
NA,NA,TRBJ2-1,TRBV3-1,CASSPPGTWSSYNEQFF,TGTGCCAGCAGCCCACCCGGGACGTGGAGCTCCTACAATGAGCAGTTCTTC
NA,once,TRBJ1-2,TRBV12-3/TRBV12-4,CASMNRTNYGYTF,TGTGCCAGCATGAACAGGACAAACTATGGCTACACCTTC
TRBD1,once,TRBJ2-7,TRBV29-1,CSVGRDRGHDYEQYF,TGCAGCGTTGGCCGGGACAGGGGGCATGACTACGAGCAGTACTTC
TRBD2,NA,TRBJ2-1,TRBV6-2/TRBV6-3,CASAKGWTSGGNEQFF,TGTGCCAGCGCTAAGGGATGGACTAGCGGGGGCAATGAGCAGTTCTTC
NA,NA,TRBJ1-4,TRBV6-5,CASSARATPNEKLFF,TGTGCCAGCAGTGCCAGGGCCACCCCAAATGAAAAACTGTTTTTT
TRBD1,NA,TRBJ2-7,TRBV7-9,CAAETPGTASYEQYF,TGTGCCGCAGAAACACCCGGGACAGCCTCCTACGAGCAGTACTTC
TRBD2,few,TRBJ2-5,TRBV29-1,CSVEGSGRAGEQETQYF,TGCAGCGTTGAGGGTAGCGGGAGGGCAGGAGAACAAGAGACCCAGTACTTC
TRBD2,many,TRBJ2-7,TRBV4-1,CASSQVTGGYEQYF,TGCGCCAGCAGCCAAGTCACGGGGGGCTACGAGCAGTACTTC
NA,NA,TRBJ2-4,TRBV5-6,CASSSPEEQYF,TGTGCCAGCAGCTCGCCGGAAGAGCAGTACTTC
NA,few,TRBJ2-1,TRBV6-2/TRBV6-3,CASSYPGKRGNEQFF,TGTGCCAGCAGTTACCCAGGAAAGAGAGGCAATGAGCAGTTCTTC
TRBD2,NA,TRBJ2-4,TRBV20-1,CSAREWTSGGGKNIQYF,TGCAGTGCTAGAGAGTGGACTAGTGGGGGGGGGAAAAACATTCAGTACTTC
TRBD2,NA,TRBJ2-5,TRBV2,CASRREWLAAHIGPNEQYF,TGTGCCAGCAGGAGAGAGTGGCTAGCGGCACACATCGGGCCCAATGAGCAGTACTTC
NA,once,TRBJ2-5,TRBV7-2,CASSARPVPGMGETQYF,TGTGCCAGCAGCGCCCGTCCCGTACCCGGGATGGGGGAGACCCAGTACTTC
NA,NA,TRBJ2-1,TRBV6-1,CASSEFALGGDEQFF,TGTGCCAGCAGTGAATTCGCCCTAGGTGGAGATGAGCAGTTCTTC
TRBD2,once,TRBJ2-3,TRBV3-1,CASSPGHIAGADTQYF,TGTGCCAGCAGCCCAGGCCACATAGCGGGGGCAGATACGCAGTATTTT
NA,few,TRBJ1-4,TRBV20-1,CSAKDNEKLFF,TGCAGTGCAAAGGATAATGAAAAACTGTTTTTT
NA,NA,TRBJ1-6,TRBV27,CASRYGERGIYNSPLHF,TGTGCCAGCAGATACGGCGAGCGGGGGATATATAATTCACCCCTCCACTTT
NA,NA,TRBJ2-5,TRBV5-1,CASSLSGYQETQYF,TGCGCCAGCAGCTTGTCCGGATACCAAGAGACCCAGTACTTC
NA,few,TRBJ2-3,TRBV4-1,CASSQDGGGFTDTQYF,TGCGCCAGCAGCCAAGACGGGGGAGGATTCACAGATACGCAGTATTTT
TRBD1,NA,TRBJ2-7,TRBV10-3,CAIRSGLQGNEQYF,TGTGCCATCAGAAGTGGGCTACAGGGGAACGAGCAGTACTTC
NA,few,TRBJ2-2,TRBV7-9,CASSPNKPGFGELFF,TGTGCCAGCAGCCCCAATAAACCAGGGTTCGGGGAGCTGTTTTTT
NA,once,TRBJ1-2,TRBV2,CAGRSRGYTF,TGTGCCGGCCGGTCGCGGGGCTACACCTTC
TRBD2,NA,TRBJ2-1,TRBV28,CASSRGGAAGYNEQFF,TGTGCCAGCAGCCGCGGGGGGGCCGCTGGCTACAATGAGCAGTTCTTC
NA,few,TRBJ1-1,TRBV13,CASSSNLGGAFF,TGTGCCAGCAGCTCTAACTTGGGGGGAGCTTTCTTT
NA,NA,TRBJ2-2,TRBV12-3/TRBV12-4,CASSLERLTGELFF,TGTGCCAGCAGTTTAGAAAGGTTAACCGGGGAGCTGTTTTTT
NA,NA,TRBJ2-5,TRBV5-4,CASSLKGSETQYF,TGTGCCAGCAGCTTGAAGGGGTCAGAGACCCAGTACTTC
TRBD2,NA,TRBJ2-7,TRBV11-2,CASNTSGGRIQYF,TGTGCCAGCAACACTAGCGGGGGAAGGATTCAGTACTTC
NA,NA,TRBJ2-3,TRBV21-1,CASSKGPLWRGSIRDTQYF,TGTGCCAGCAGCAAAGGGCCCCTCTGGCGGGGGAGTATCAGAGATACGCAGTATTTT
TRBD2,NA,TRBJ2-7,TRBV20-1,CSARGTSGGVGEQYF,TGCAGTGCTAGAGGGACTAGCGGGGGGGTTGGCGAGCAGTACTTC
NA,few,TRBJ2-5,TRBV25-1,CASSESLGGGWKETQYF,TGTGCCAGCAGTGAGAGTCTAGGGGGGGGCTGGAAAGAGACCCAGTACTTC
NA,NA,TRBJ2-5,TRBV28,CASMLPAGGGETQYF,TGTGCCAGCATGCTCCCGGCAGGGGGGGGAGAGACCCAGTACTTC
TRBD1,NA,TRBJ2-6,TRBV20-1,CSATTGTNVLTF,TGCAGTGCTACGACAGGGACCAACGTCCTGACTTTC
NA,once,TRBJ2-1,TRBV20-1,CSARDDVVGGQYNEQFF,TGCAGTGCTAGAGATGATGTAGTGGGGGGGCAATACAATGAGCAGTTCTTC
NA,few,TRBJ2-3,TRBV12-3/TRBV12-4,CASGAPGPDTQYF,TGTGCCAGCGGGGCCCCAGGGCCCGATACGCAGTATTTT
TRBD2,NA,TRBJ2-5,TRBV7-8,CASSLRTSGGAAGETQYF,TGTGCCAGCAGCTTAAGGACTAGCGGGGGGGCCGCTGGGGAGACCCAGTACTTC
NA,NA,TRBJ1-2,TRBV5-1,CASSLEGREGGYTF,TGCGCCAGCAGCTTGGAAGGCCGGGAGGGTGGCTACACCTTC
TRBD1,NA,TRBJ2-7,TRBV27,CASSPPGTGLHEQYF,TGTGCCAGCAGTCCCCCGGGGACAGGGCTCCATGAGCAGTACTTC
TRBD1,NA,TRBJ1-1,TRBV18,CASSPDRQGARANTEAFF,TGTGCCAGCTCACCAGATAGACAGGGGGCGAGGGCGAACACTGAAGCTTTCTTT
NA,NA,TRBJ2-1,TRBV6-2/TRBV6-3,CASSDRDISYNEQFF,TGTGCCAGCAGCGACCGGGATATATCCTACAATGAGCAGTTCTTC
NA,NA,TRBJ1-2,TRBV12-3/TRBV12-4,CASSLVRTDRTF,TGTGCCAGCAGTTTAGTCCGGACAGACCGCACCTTC
NA,few,TRBJ1-2,TRBV20-1,CSASRPGGSNYGYTF,TGCAGTGCTAGTAGGCCGGGGGGGAGTAACTATGGCTACACCTTC
TRBD1,NA,TRBJ2-7,TRBV10-2,CAGSELGQGCEQYF,TGCGCCGGCAGTGAGTTGGGACAGGGGTGCGAGCAGTACTTC
NA,NA,TRBJ2-5,TRBV15,CATSRDRDRRTQYF,TGTGCCACCAGCAGAGATCGAGACCGGAGGACCCAGTACTTC
NA,NA,TRBJ2-7,TRBV3-1,CASSQAWDASGGYEQYF,TGTGCCAGCAGCCAAGCTTGGGACGCGTCTGGCGGGTACGAGCAGTACTTC
TRBD1,few,TRBJ1-6,TRBV12-3/TRBV12-4,CASSLTGQDSPLHF,TGTGCCAGCAGTTTGACAGGGCAGGATTCACCCCTCCACTTT
NA,NA,TRBJ1-2,TRBV6-5,CATSYSEGSNYGYTF,TGTGCCACCAGTTACTCGGAGGGATCTAACTATGGCTACACCTTC
TRBD1,NA,TRBJ2-7,TRBV6-5,CASSDGTGPIEQYF,TGTGCCAGCAGTGACGGGACAGGGCCCATCGAGCAGTACTTC
NA,NA,TRBJ2-7,TRBV29-1,CSAEGASELLMYF,TGCAGCGCCGAGGGGGCTAGCGAGCTATTGATGTACTTC
TRBD2,NA,TRBJ2-7,TRBV4-2,CPSSQEIGPSGNYEQYF,TGTCCCAGCAGCCAAGAAATAGGCCCTAGCGGAAACTACGAGCAGTACTTC
NA,NA,TRBJ1-5,TRBV2,CASSGTTRGSQPQHF,TGTGCCAGCAGTGGAACAACGAGGGGCAGTCAGCCCCAGCATTTT
NA,NA,TRBJ2-7,TRBV28,CASGPGSSYEQYF,TGTGCCAGCGGCCCAGGGAGCTCCTACGAGCAGTACTTC